This TCR beta chain was identified during a study of blood T cell repertoires in COVID-19. Study details: Specimens from acute and convalescent COVID-19 originated in the United States, Italy and Spain.

Germline V gene sequence: CDR1 SGHDN, CDR2 FVKESK. Deletions cut 4 bases from V and 4 bases from J, with 13 bases between. CDR3 length equals 15 residues. As originally analysed: Estimation of nucleated cell counts was performed using reference gene primer amplification. Repertoires were generated with immunoSEQ multiplex PCR, while TCRdb's copy carries only in-frame clones and drops some. V and J calls and clone size are copied from that table; D and trimming were computed from the DNA. The sample holds 300,000 to 400,000 clones, approximately 90% seen once. The chain couples TRBV14 to TRBJ1-4; a weak D match, TRBD1 (6 bases). The sample consisted of PBMCs or T cells enriched from blood (not recorded which). The sequence was collected from a man between 18 and 35 years old who had recovered from COVID-19. In nucleotides, the CDR3 is TGTGCCAGCAGCCCCATGGACAGCTATAATGAAAAACTGTTTTTT. This encodes CASSPMDSYNEKLFF.